This passage covers 13 T cell receptor beta chains from one sample sequenced in a study of blood T cell repertoires in COVID-19. Using immunoSEQ multiplex PCR, the repertoire was profiled, and TCRdb retains in-frame clones only, with some absent. The sample records 150,000 or so clones, over 90% being singletons. Sequenced: peripheral blood. These receptors were taken from an older woman with COVID-19, enrolled during active disease.

V is TRBV5-8 and J is TRBJ2-2, with D perhaps matching TRBD2 (5 bases). V was cut by 0 bases and J by 6 bases, with 9 bases left in between. Germline-derived CDR1 and CDR2 are SGHTS and YDEGEE. The CDR3 runs 14 residues. CDR3 loop: CASSLEWRSGELFF. The CDR3, as DNA: TGTGCCAGCAGCTTGGAGTGGAGGTCCGGGGAGCTGTTTTTT. The entire variable domain, with the rest obtained from reference TRBV5-8 and TRBJ2-2, is as follows: EAGVTQSPTHLIKTRGQQATLRCSPISGHTSVYWYQQALGLGLQFLLWYDEGEERNRGNFPPRFSGRQFPNYSSELNVNALELEDSALYLCASSLEWRSGELFFGEGSRLTVL.

This clone was observed a handful of times. V is TRBV4-3 and J is TRBJ2-1; tentatively, D is TRBD2 (6 bases). Trimming stripped 0 bases from V and 4 bases from J, with 22 bases between. The CDR3 is 19 amino acids. The V gene's germline CDR1 is LGHNA and CDR2 YSLEER. The CDR3 here is CASSQEPPGFSGAYNEQFF. The CDR3 bases are TGCGCCAGCAGCCAAGAACCCCCGGGCTTTAGCGGAGCATACAATGAGCAGTTCTTC.

The chain has TRBV7-9 and TRBJ2-2; a possible D gene is TRBD2 (5 bases). Between the trimmed V and J ends, which lost 1 base and 5 bases, there was a span of 11 bases. This CDR3 spans 15 amino acids. Germline CDR1 reads SEHNR; CDR2 reads FQNEAQ (reference sequence). The CDR3 spells CASSLVSGETGELFF. The CDR3 region has the DNA TGTGCCAGCAGCTTAGTAAGCGGCGAGACCGGGGAGCTGTTTTTT. Looking up the rest from reference TRBV7-9 and TRBJ2-2 gives the full variable domain: DTGVSQNPRHKITKRGQNVTFRCDPISEHNRLYWYRQTLGQGPEFLTYFQNEAQLEKSRLLSDRFSAERPKGSFSTLEIQRTEQGDSAMYLCASSLVSGETGELFFGEGSRLTVL.

The V and J genes are TRBV2 and TRBJ2-1; 7 bases match TRBD2. The J segment lost 9 bases and the V segment lost 6 bases, leaving 14 bases of the junction unmatched. CDR3 length: 15 residues. From germline, CDR1 is SNHLY and CDR2 FYNNEI. The chain's CDR3 is CASSPDVAGRGEQFF. The DNA for the CDR3 is TGTGCCAGCAGCCCGGACGTAGCTGGGAGGGGTGAGCAGTTCTTC.

The chain has TRBV5-8 and TRBJ2-3, with 7 positions matching TRBD1. The CDR3 is made up of 12 amino acids. Per the germline V gene, CDR1 is SGHTS and CDR2 is YDEGEE. V lost 3 bases and J lost 11; bases outside the gene matches: 6. CDR3 bases: TGTGCCAGCAGCTCCTACAGGGGTGGGCAGTATTTT. This codes for CASSSYRGGQYF.

Comment on this clone: The sample has other DNA sequences that encode this CDR3 too. The chain has TRBV6-6 and TRBJ1-1; D is undetermined. Germline V gene lookup returns CDR1 MNHNY and CDR2 SVGAGI (reference sequence). The ends were cut back, 2 bases at V and 1 base at J, with 8 bases in the middle. This CDR3 has 14 amino acids. The CDR3 bases are TGTGCCAGCAGTTACCAGGAGGCGAACACTGAAGCTTTCTTT. Its translation: CASSYQEANTEAFF.

The rearrangement uses TRBV7-2 and TRBJ1-6; D possibly corresponds to TRBD1 (5 bases). Trimming took off 0 bases at V and 8 bases at J, with 11 bases between the two ends. Germline lookup yields CDR1 SGHTA and CDR2 FQGNSA. This CDR3 has 15 residues. CDR3 sequence: CASSLAGGVDSPLHF. The CDR3 DNA sequence: TGTGCCAGCAGCTTAGCCGGGGGTGTGGATTCACCCCTCCACTTT.

The chain is built from TRBV2 and TRBJ2-6; 7 nucleotides agree with TRBD1. J gave up 2 bases and V 7 bases, and 8 bases lay outside the gene matches. CDR1 and CDR2 from the germline V gene are SNHLY and FYNNEI. The CDR3 has 16 amino acids. CDR3 in amino acids: CASMGQPAAGANVLTF. The CDR3 DNA reads TGTGCCAGCATGGGACAGCCCGCCGCTGGGGCCAACGTCCTGACTTTC. The variable domain in full, with the rest retrieved from reference TRBV2 and TRBJ2-6, is EPEVTQTPSHQVTQMGQEVILRCVPISNHLYFYWYRQILGQKVEFLVSFYNNEISEKSEIFDDQFSVERPDGSNFTLKIRSTKLEDSAMYFCASMGQPAAGANVLTFGAGSRLTVL.

V usage is TRBV12-3 or TRBV12-4 and J usage is TRBJ2-7; D is possibly TRBD1 (6 bases). V was trimmed by 3 bases and J by 4 bases, leaving 10 bases between them. The CDR3 extends over 13 amino acids. The DNA for the CDR3 is TGTGCCAGCAGTTTCGGGGACACTTACGAGCAGTACTTC. Translated: CASSFGDTYEQYF.

This rearrangement joins TRBV19 to TRBJ2-7; unclear D gene. CDR1 LNHDA and CDR2 SQIVND come from the germline V gene (reference sequence). Trimming took off 3 bases at V and 2 bases at J, with 11 bases between the two ends. CDR3 size: 14 residues. The CDR3 spells CASSISQFAYEQYF. CDR3 DNA sequence: TGTGCCAGTAGTATTTCTCAGTTCGCCTACGAGCAGTACTTC.

V and J are TRBV28 and TRBJ2-5; 10 nucleotides match TRBD1. CDR1 is MDHEN and CDR2 is SYDVKM in the germline V gene. After removal of 4 bases from V and 4 bases from J, the junction contained 6 bases not matched to a gene. The CDR3 is 15 residues long. CDR3 bases: TGTGCCAGCAGTTCCGCCGGGACAGGGGCAGAGACCCAGTACTTC. Its translation: CASSSAGTGAETQYF.

The DNA of the CDR3 is TGTGCTAGTGGTTTGGTACTAGCGGGGGCCGGGGAGCTGTTTTTT. It encodes CASGLVLAGAGELFF. The V gene is TRBV12-5, the J gene TRBJ2-2, with 11 bases matching TRBD2. From germline, CDR1 is LGHNT and CDR2 FRNRAP. Trimming removed 0 bases from V and 6 bases from J; junction bases left unmatched: 0. This CDR3 comprises 15 residues.

V is TRBV9 and J is TRBJ2-7; D perhaps matches TRBD1 (5 bases). The CDR3 loop spans 14 amino acids. V was cut by 4 bases and J by 5 bases, with 16 bases left in between. Germline V gives CDR1 SGDLS, CDR2 YYNGEE. The CDR3 loop is CASSPVGVFNEQYF. The CDR3 nucleotides are TGTGCCAGCAGCCCCGTAGGGGTTTTCAACGAGCAGTACTTC.